Shown below are 20 T cell receptor beta chains from a single sample sequenced in a study of blood T cells in healthy people across ages. A sample-barcoded 5' primer and a J-beta primer mix were used in a second PCR of roughly 6 to 12 cycles. TCRdb fed the 5' RACE reads into MiXCR, producing one record per CDR3 protein. The table records 1.6 million or so distinct CDR3 sequences, roughly 32% of them present only once. Sequenced material: blood. The receptors originated from a woman aged 25-40 years in good health.

As for this clonotype: Lacking the conserved final phenylalanine or tryptophan, this CDR3 likely reflects a read error. The chain uses TRBV10-3 and TRBJ1-1; tentative D call: TRBD1 (6 bases). CDR3 length: 11 amino acids. The germline V and J ends were trimmed by 10 bases and 11 bases, with 17 bases remaining between them. Germline CDR1 and CDR2: ENHRY and SYGVKD. This CDR3 is CATAGGPHAFV. CDR3 coding DNA: TGTGCCACCGCGGGGGGGCCTCATGCTTTCGTT.

Worth noting for this clonotype: A much larger clone sits a single nucleotide away, making a read error possible. The J gene is TRBJ1-2, the V gene TRBV11-2, with 8 bases that match TRBD1. The CDR3 spans 14 residues. The V gene's germline CDR1 is SGHAT and CDR2 FQNNGV. V lost 5 bases to trimming and J lost 4 bases; unmatched junction nucleotides: 6. In nucleotides, the CDR3 is TGTGCCAGCAGCGACAGCACAGGGGGCTATGGCTACACCTTC. It translates to CASSDSTGGYGYTF.

The chain couples TRBV7-2 to TRBJ2-1, with D perhaps TRBD2 (5 bases). The CDR3 runs to 14 residues. V was pared by 0 bases and J by 9 bases, with 12 bases between. Looked up from germline, CDR1 is SGHTA and CDR2 is FQGNSA. The CDR3 here is CASSLAGDRGEQFF. CDR3 DNA: TGTGCCAGCAGCTTAGCGGGAGATCGCGGTGAGCAGTTCTTC.

The genes are TRBV5-6 and TRBJ2-5; D gene unclear. CDR1 and CDR2 from the germline V gene are SGHDT and YYEEEE. The V end lost 2 bases, the J end lost 13 bases, and 24 bases lay between the germline ends. The CDR3 is 15 residues long. The DNA of the CDR3 is TGTGCCAGCAGCTTCGGTCGGCCAGGAACCAAGCCCTCGTACTTC. This translates into CASSFGRPGTKPSYF. The full variable domain, rest sourced from reference TRBV5-6 and TRBJ2-5, is DAGVTQSPTHLIKTRGQQVTLRCSPKSGHDTVSWYQQALGQGPQFIFQYYEEEERQRGNFPDRFSGHQFPNYSSELNVNALLLGDSALYLCASSFGRPGTKPSYFGPGTRLLVL.

This clonotype was seen a handful of times. The chain combines TRBV25-1 with TRBJ1-6, with D tentatively TRBD1 (6 bases). The germline gives CDR1 MGHDK, CDR2 SYGVNS. There are 14 residues in the CDR3. V dropped 4 bases and J dropped 8 bases, with 12 bases sitting between them. Here the CDR3 DNA reads TGTGCCAGCAGTGCTTACAGGGTTTATTCACCCCTCCACTTT. Protein product: CASSAYRVYSPLHF.

Written as DNA, the CDR3 is TGCAGTGCTAGAGATTGGGGACAGGGGAGCTCCTACGAGCAGTACTTC. Its protein product is CSARDWGQGSSYEQYF. V usage is TRBV20-1 and J usage is TRBJ2-7; 10 bases fit TRBD1. The CDR3 runs 16 residues. Germline V gives CDR1 DFQATT, CDR2 SNEGSKA (reference sequence). V gave up 0 bases and J gave up 0 bases; unmatched junction bases: 5.

To note about this clonotype: One end of the junction fails to match germline, which may point to a read error. The V and J genes are TRBV5-1 and TRBJ2-1; D is perhaps TRBD1 or TRBD2 (5 bases each). This CDR3 is 15 amino acids long. Germline-derived CDR1 and CDR2 are SGHRS and YFSETQ. CDR3 residues: CASSLEAGTYNGQFF. The CDR3 DNA sequence: TGCGCCAGCAGCTTGGAGGCAGGGACCTACAATGGGCAGTTCTTC.

This clonotype was seen only a few times. The rearrangement links TRBV4-1 to TRBJ1-2; D is unclear. Trimming removed 2 bases at V and 1 base at J, with 17 bases between. Germline V gene data show CDR1 as MGHRA and CDR2 as YSYEKL. The CDR3 extends over 17 amino acids. CDR3 coding DNA: TGCGCCAGCAGCCAACTACCTCGTTGGCAAAATAACTATGGCTACACCTTC. Its translation is CASSQLPRWQNNYGYTF.

This clonotype was seen more than once but under ten times. J is TRBJ2-1 and V is TRBV7-8, with D uncertain. Germline V lookup: CDR1 SGHVS, CDR2 FQNEAQ. This CDR3 region has 16 residues. Trimming left V 0 bases short and J 6 bases short, with 15 bases between. The CDR3 bases are TGTGCCAGCAGCTTAGCGCGCGTCGCCTTCCTCAATGAGCAGTTCTTC. Residues: CASSLARVAFLNEQFF.

This clonotype was observed once. The V and J genes are TRBV29-1 and TRBJ2-3, with TRBD2 as a possible D gene (7 bases). V lost 7 bases and J lost 2, with 13 bases in between. The V gene's germline CDR1 is SQVTM and CDR2 ANQGSEA. The CDR3 is 13 residues long. The CDR3 nucleotides are TGCAGCGGGTGGGGGGGGCTCACAGATACGCAGTATTTT. Protein product: CSGWGGLTDTQYF.

This clonotype was seen a handful of times. The rearrangement uses TRBV4-1 and TRBJ1-4; possible D gene TRBD1, 6 bases. Deletions cut 0 bases from V and 8 bases from J, with 19 bases between. Germline V CDR1 and CDR2: MGHRA, YSYEKL. The CDR3 totals 17 residues. Written as DNA, the CDR3 is TGCGCCAGCAGCCAAGATGTTATGGGACGGGGGGCGGAAAAACTGTTTTTT. This codes for CASSQDVMGRGAEKLFF.

The rearrangement uses TRBV15 and TRBJ2-7; no clear D. The V end was cut by 1 base, the J end by 1 base, with 11 bases between. CDR1 LNHNV and CDR2 YYDKDF come from the germline V gene (reference sequence). The CDR3 length is 15 residues. CDR3 bases: TGTGCCACCAGCAGAGGCGCGTCAGTATCCTACGAGCAGTACTTC. Amino acids: CATSRGASVSYEQYF.

This clonotype was found a few times. V and J are TRBV7-2 and TRBJ2-5; perhaps TRBD1 as D (6 bases). V was cut by 5 bases and J by 1 base, with 11 bases left in between. The CDR3 contains 14 residues. Germline-derived CDR1 and CDR2 are SGHTA and FQGNSA. The CDR3 nucleotides are TGTGCCAGCAGCCGTTGGACAGTCCAAGAGACCCAGTACTTC. Translation: CASSRWTVQETQYF.

The chain recombines TRBV19 with TRBJ2-1, with D unclear. The CDR3 length is 15 residues. The ends were cut back, 3 bases at V and 4 bases at J, with 13 bases in the middle. Germline V lookup: CDR1 LNHDA, CDR2 SQIVND (reference sequence). CDR3 in amino acids: CASSIQVTAYNEQFF. The CDR3 nucleotides are TGTGCCAGTAGTATCCAGGTAACAGCTTACAATGAGCAGTTCTTC.

This clonotype was picked up a small number of times. The chain uses TRBV5-6 and TRBJ1-2; 8 positions match TRBD1. Germline V gene lookup returns CDR1 SGHDT and CDR2 YYEEEE. The CDR3 length is 15 residues. Trimming removed 4 bases from V and 6 bases from J; junction bases left unmatched: 11. CDR3 amino acids: CASSIWRGQGHGYTF. DNA of the CDR3: TGTGCCAGCAGCATATGGAGAGGACAGGGCCATGGCTACACCTTC.

This chain joins TRBV14 and TRBJ2-3; D possibly corresponds to TRBD2 (7 bases). V was clipped by 4 bases and J by 8 bases, with 28 bases between them. CDR3 length: 18 residues. Germline V gene lookup returns CDR1 SGHDN and CDR2 FVKESK. CDR3 DNA: TGTGCCAGCAGCCTGACACCGGGGGCCGGACTAGTACCAGGTACGCAGTATTTT. Translated, it gives CASSLTPGAGLVPGTQYF.

J is TRBJ1-2 and V is TRBV27; no clear D. Germline V gives CDR1 MNHEY, CDR2 SMNVEV (reference sequence). V was trimmed by 2 bases and J by 2 bases, leaving 12 bases between them. The CDR3 consists of 15 residues. CDR3 in DNA: TGTGCCAGCAGTTTACTCCCAGACGGAAACTATGGCTACACCTTC. It is translated as CASSLLPDGNYGYTF.

V and J are TRBV9 and TRBJ2-3, with 10 positions matching TRBD2. The V gene's germline CDR1 is SGDLS and CDR2 YYNGEE. CDR3 length: 20 residues. Losses at the gene ends were 4 bases for V and 0 bases for J; bases not matched to a gene: 17. CDR3 residues: CASSQASGGIFSASTDTQYF. The CDR3 nucleotides are TGTGCCAGCAGCCAAGCTAGCGGGGGAATCTTTAGTGCTAGCACAGATACGCAGTATTTT.

The chain has TRBV14 and TRBJ2-3; D unclear. V was cut by 1 base and J by 0 bases, with 8 bases left in between. This CDR3 region has 15 residues. Germline loops: CDR1 SGHDN, CDR2 FVKESK. The CDR3 spells CASSQGFLSTDTQYF. CDR3 nucleotide sequence: TGTGCCAGCAGCCAAGGGTTTCTTAGCACAGATACGCAGTATTTT.

V gene TRBV7-9 combines with J gene TRBJ1-5, with 8 bases aligning to TRBD1. In germline, CDR1 is SEHNR, CDR2 FQNEAQ (reference sequence). V dropped 4 bases and J dropped 2; count of bases not matched to a gene: 1. The CDR3 is 14 amino acids. CDR3 bases: TGTGCCAGCAGCTCGACAGGGGGCAATCAGCCCCAGCATTTT. Protein sequence: CASSSTGGNQPQHF. The complete variable domain, with remaining parts taken from reference TRBV7-9 and TRBJ1-5, reads DTGVSQNPRHKITKRGQNVTFRCDPISEHNRLYWYRQTLGQGPEFLTYFQNEAQLEKSRLLSDRFSAERPKGSFSTLEIQRTEQGDSAMYLCASSSTGGNQPQHFGDGTRLSIL.